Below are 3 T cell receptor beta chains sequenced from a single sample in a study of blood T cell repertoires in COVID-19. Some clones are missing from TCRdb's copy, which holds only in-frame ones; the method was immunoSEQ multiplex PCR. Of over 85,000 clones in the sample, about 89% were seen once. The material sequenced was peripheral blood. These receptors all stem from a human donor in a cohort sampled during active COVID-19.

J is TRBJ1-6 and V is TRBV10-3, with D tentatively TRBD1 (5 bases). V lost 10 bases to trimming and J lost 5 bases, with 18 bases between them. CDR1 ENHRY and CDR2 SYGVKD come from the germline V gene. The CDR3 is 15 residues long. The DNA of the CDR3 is TGTGCCACCCGTGGGGGGGGGTGGAATAATTCACCCCTCCACTTT. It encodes CATRGGGWNNSPLHF.

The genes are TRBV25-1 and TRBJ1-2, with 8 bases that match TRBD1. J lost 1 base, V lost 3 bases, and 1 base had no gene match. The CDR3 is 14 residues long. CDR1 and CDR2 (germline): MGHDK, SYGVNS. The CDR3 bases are TGTGCCAGCAGTGATGACAGGGGTAACTATGGCTACACCTTC. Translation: CASSDDRGNYGYTF.

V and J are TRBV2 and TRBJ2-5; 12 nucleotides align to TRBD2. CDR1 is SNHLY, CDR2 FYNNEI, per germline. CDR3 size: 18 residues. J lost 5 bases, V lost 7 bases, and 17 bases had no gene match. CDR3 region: CASKGLGTSGRSWETQYF. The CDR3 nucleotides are TGTGCCAGCAAGGGATTGGGAACTAGCGGGAGGTCTTGGGAGACCCAGTACTTC. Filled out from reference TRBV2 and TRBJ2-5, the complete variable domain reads EPEVTQTPSHQVTQMGQEVILRCVPISNHLYFYWYRQILGQKVEFLVSFYNNEISEKSEIFDDQFSVERPDGSNFTLKIRSTKLEDSAMYFCASKGLGTSGRSWETQYFGPGTRLLVL.